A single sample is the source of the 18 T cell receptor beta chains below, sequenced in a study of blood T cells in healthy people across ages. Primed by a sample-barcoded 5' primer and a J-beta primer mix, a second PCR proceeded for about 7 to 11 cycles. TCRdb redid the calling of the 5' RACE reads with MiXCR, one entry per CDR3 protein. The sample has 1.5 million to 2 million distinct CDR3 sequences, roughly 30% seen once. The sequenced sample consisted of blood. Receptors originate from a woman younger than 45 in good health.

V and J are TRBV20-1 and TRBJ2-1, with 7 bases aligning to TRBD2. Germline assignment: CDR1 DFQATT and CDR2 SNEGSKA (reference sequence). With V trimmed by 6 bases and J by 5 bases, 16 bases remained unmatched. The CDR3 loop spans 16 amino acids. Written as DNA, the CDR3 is TGCAGTGCAGCTCTGGGGGGGAGCGGGGCTAACAATGAGCAGTTCTTC. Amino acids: CSAALGGSGANNEQFF.

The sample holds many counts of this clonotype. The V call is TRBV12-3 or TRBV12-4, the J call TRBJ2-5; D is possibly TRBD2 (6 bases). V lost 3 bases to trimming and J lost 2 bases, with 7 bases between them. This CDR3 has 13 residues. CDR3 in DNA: TGTGCCAGCAGTTTTGGGGGGCAAGAGACCCAGTACTTC. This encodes CASSFGGQETQYF.

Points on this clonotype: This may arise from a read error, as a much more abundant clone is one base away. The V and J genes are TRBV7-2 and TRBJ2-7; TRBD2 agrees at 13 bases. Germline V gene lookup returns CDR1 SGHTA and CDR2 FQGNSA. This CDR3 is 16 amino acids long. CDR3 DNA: TGTGCCGGCAGCTTTGGCGGACTAGCGGGAGTCGACGAGCAGTACTTC. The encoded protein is CAGSFGGLAGVDEQYF. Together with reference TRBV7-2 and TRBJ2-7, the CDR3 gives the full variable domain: GAGVSQSPSNKVTEKGKDVELRCDPISGHTALYWYRQSLGQGLEFLIYFQGNSAPDKSGLPSDRFSAERTGGSVSTLTIQRTQQEDSAVYLCAGSFGGLAGVDEQYFGPGTRLTVT.

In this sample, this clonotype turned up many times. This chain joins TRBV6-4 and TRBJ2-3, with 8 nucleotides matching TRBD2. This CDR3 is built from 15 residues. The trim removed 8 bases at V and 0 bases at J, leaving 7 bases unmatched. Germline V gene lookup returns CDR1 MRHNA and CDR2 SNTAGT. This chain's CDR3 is CASRRSGGSTDTQYF. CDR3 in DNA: TGTGCCAGCCGCCGCAGCGGGGGCAGCACAGATACGCAGTATTTT.

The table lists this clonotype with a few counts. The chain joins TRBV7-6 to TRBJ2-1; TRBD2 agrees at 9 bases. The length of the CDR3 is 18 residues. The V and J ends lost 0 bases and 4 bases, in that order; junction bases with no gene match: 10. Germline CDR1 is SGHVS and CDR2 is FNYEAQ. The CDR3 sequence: CASSLARVAGAGYNEQFF. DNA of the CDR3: TGTGCCAGCAGCTTAGCGCGAGTAGCGGGAGCCGGATACAATGAGCAGTTCTTC. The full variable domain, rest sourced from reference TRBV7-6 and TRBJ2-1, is GAGVSQSPRYKVTKRGQDVALRCDPISGHVSLYWYRQALGQGPEFLTYFNYEAQQDKSGLPNDRFSAERPEGSISTLTIQRTEQRDSAMYRCASSLARVAGAGYNEQFFGPGTRLTVL.

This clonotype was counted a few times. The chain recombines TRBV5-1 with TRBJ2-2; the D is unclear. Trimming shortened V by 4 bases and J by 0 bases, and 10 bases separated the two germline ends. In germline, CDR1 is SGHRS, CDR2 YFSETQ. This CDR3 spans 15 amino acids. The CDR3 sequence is CASSPTTSNTGELFF. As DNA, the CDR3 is TGCGCCAGCAGCCCAACGACTTCGAACACCGGGGAGCTGTTTTTT.

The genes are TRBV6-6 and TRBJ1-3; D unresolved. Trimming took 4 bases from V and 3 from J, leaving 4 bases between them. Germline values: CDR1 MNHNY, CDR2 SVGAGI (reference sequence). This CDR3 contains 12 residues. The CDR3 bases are TGTGCCAGCAGTTCGGTTGGAAACACCATATATTTT. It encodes CASSSVGNTIYF.

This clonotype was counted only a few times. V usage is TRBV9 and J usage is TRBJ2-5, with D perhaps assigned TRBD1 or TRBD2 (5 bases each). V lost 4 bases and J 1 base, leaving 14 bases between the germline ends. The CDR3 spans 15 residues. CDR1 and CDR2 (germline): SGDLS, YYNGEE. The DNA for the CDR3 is TGTGCCAGCAGCCCGGGCTCAGGGACCCAAGAGACCCAGTACTTC. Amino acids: CASSPGSGTQETQYF.

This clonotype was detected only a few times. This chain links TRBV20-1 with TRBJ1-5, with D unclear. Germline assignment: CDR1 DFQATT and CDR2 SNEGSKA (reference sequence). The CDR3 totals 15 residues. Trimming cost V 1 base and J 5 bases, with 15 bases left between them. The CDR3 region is CSARGFGGAHQPQHF. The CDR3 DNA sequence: TGCAGTGCTAGAGGCTTTGGAGGTGCCCATCAGCCCCAGCATTTT.

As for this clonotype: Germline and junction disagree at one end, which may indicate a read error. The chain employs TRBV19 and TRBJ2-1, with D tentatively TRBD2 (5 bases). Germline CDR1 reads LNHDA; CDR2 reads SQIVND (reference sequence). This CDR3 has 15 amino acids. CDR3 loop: CTSSNRDSAVHEQFF. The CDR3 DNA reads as TGTACCAGTAGTAACCGCGATAGCGCCGTACATGAGCAGTTCTTC.

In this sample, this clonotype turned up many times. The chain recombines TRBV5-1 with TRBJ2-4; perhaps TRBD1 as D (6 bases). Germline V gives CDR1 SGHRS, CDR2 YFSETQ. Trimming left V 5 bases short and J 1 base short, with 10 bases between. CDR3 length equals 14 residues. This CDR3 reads CASRETGAKNIQYF. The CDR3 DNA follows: TGCGCCAGCAGGGAAACAGGGGCCAAAAACATTCAGTACTTC.

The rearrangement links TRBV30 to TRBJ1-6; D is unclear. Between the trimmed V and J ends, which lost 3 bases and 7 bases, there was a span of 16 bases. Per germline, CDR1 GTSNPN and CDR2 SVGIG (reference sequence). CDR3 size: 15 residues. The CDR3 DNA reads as TGTGCCTGGAGGGCCGCGACAAGCGGGAATTCACCCCTCCACTTT. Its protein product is CAWRAATSGNSPLHF.

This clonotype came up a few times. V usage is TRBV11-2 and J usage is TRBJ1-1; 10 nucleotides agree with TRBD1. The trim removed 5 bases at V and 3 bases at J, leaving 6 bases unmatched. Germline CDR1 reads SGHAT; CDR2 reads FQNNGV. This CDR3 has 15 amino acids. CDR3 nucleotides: TGTGCCAGCAGCCCTCGGACAGGGGGGTACACTGAAGCTTTCTTT. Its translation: CASSPRTGGYTEAFF.

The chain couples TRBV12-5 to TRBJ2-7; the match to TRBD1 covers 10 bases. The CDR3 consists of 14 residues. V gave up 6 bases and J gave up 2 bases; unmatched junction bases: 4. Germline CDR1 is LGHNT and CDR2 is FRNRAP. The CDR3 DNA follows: TGTGCTAGTGGCGGGGACAGGGGAGCCTACGAGCAGTACTTC. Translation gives CASGGDRGAYEQYF.

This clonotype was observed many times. Here the CDR3 reads CASSLGGRQPQHF. For the CDR3, the DNA is TGTGCCAGCAGCTTGGGGGGCAGGCAGCCCCAGCATTTT. The chain uses TRBV7-9 and TRBJ1-5, with D perhaps matching TRBD1 (6 bases). Germline lookup yields CDR1 SEHNR and CDR2 FQNEAQ (reference sequence). The CDR3 is 13 residues long. Trimming removed 3 bases at V and 7 bases at J, with 10 bases between.

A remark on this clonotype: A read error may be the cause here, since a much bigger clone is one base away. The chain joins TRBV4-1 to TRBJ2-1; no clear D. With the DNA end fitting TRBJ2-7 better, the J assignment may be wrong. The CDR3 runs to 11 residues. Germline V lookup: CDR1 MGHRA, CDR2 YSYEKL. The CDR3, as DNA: TGCGCCAGCGGCCTTGCCAATGAGCAGTACTTC. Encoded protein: CASGLANEQYF.

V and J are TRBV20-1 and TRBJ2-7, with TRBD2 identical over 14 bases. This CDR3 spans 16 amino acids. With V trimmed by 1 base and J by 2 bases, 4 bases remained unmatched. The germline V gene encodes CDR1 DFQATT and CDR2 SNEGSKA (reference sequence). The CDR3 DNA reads TGCAGTGCTAGAGTGACTAGCGGGGGGGTTCCCTACGAGCAGTACTTC. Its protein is CSARVTSGGVPYEQYF.

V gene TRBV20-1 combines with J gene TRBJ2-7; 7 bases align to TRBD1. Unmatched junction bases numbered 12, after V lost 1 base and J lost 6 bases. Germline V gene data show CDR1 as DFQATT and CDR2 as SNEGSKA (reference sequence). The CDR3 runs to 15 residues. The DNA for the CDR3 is TGCAGTGCTAGAGCGGCGACAGGGAACGGTGGCGAGCAGTACTTC. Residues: CSARAATGNGGEQYF.